This T cell receptor beta chain emerged from a study of T cells in women clearing cervical HPV infection. Generated by immunoSEQ multiplex PCR, the TCRdb table keeps only in-frame clones and is missing some. This sample's table reports roughly 30,000 clones. Comments on this clone: Read sequence stops 3 residues before the CDR3 end, and the germline J gene provides the missing end.

There are 15 residues in the CDR3. The germline CDR1 and CDR2 sequences are SGHNT and YYREEE (reference sequence). J was trimmed by 0 bases and V by 4 bases; bases with no gene match: 3. The rearrangement uses TRBV5-4 and TRBJ2-7, with 11 bases identical to TRBD2. The sequence came from a woman aged 18-70 years with a cervical HPV16 infection that either progressed to CIN3+ or cleared (not recorded which). Source material: blood buffy coat. The CDR3 here is CASSKTSGTSYEQYF. The CDR3 bases that were read are TGTGCCAGCAGCAAGACTAGCGGGACCTCCTACGAG.